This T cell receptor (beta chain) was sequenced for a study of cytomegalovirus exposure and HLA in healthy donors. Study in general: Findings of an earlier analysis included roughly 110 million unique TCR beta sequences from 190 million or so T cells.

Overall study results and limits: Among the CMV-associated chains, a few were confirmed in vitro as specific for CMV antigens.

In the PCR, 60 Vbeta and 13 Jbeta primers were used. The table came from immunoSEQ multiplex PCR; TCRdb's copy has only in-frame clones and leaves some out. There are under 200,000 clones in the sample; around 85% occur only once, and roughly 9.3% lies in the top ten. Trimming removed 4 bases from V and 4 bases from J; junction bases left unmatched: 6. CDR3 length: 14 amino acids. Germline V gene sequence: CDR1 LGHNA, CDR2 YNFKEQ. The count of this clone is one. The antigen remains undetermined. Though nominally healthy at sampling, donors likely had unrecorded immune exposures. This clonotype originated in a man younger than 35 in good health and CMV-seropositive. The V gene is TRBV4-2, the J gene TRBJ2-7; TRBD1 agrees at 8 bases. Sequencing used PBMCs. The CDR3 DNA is TGTGCCAGCAGCCGAGGACAGGGAACTTACGAGCAGTACTTC. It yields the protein CASSRGQGTYEQYF.